These T cell receptor beta chains were read from a single sample in a study of cytomegalovirus exposure and HLA in healthy donors. Sequencing used immunoSEQ multiplex PCR; TCRdb keeps in-frame clones, though not all of them. The sample shows roughly 170,000 clones, 82% of them seen only once. Material: PBMCs. The receptors originated from a male donor in good health and CMV-seronegative. Both conserved end residues are part of each CDR3. Each record gives: CDR3 protein, CDR3 DNA, J gene, D gene, V gene, clone size. The D gene is left open where the match is weak. Rows may omit the clone size; those that give it use once, few, many or a size class.

CASSSIHRLAGGGEQYF | TGTGCCAGCAGCTCTATCCACCGACTAGCGGGAGGGGGTGAGCAGTACTTC | TRBJ2-7 | TRBD2 | TRBV13 | .
CASSMPGQGTSFF | TGTGCCAGTAGTATGCCGGGGCAGGGGACGTCCTTCTTC | TRBJ1-2 | . | TRBV19 | .
CASIPSPGVGTEAFF | TGTGCCAGTATTCCTTCCCCAGGGGTTGGGACTGAAGCTTTCTTT | TRBJ1-1 | . | TRBV19 | .
CASSSQVGAGRPQHF | TGTGCCAGCAGCTCACAAGTTGGGGCCGGTCGGCCCCAGCATTTT | TRBJ1-5 | . | TRBV7-8 | .
CASSRQENTGELFF | TGTGCCAGCAGCCGACAGGAAAACACCGGGGAGCTGTTTTTT | TRBJ2-2 | . | TRBV6-1 | .
CASMPGQDNSPLHF | TGTGCCAGCATGCCGGGACAGGATAATTCACCCCTCCACTTT | TRBJ1-6 | TRBD1 | TRBV2 | once
CASSQGGAGGEKLFF | TGTGCCAGCAGCCAAGGGGGCGCGGGTGGTGAAAAACTGTTTTTT | TRBJ1-4 | TRBD1 | TRBV9 | .
CASSNTGGISYEQYF | TGTGCCAGCAGTAATACAGGGGGGATATCCTACGAGCAGTACTTC | TRBJ2-7 | TRBD1 | TRBV6-6 | .
CASSTRNVRGTQPQHF | TGTGCCAGTAGTACCCGAAATGTCAGGGGCACTCAGCCCCAGCATTTT | TRBJ1-5 | . | TRBV19 | .
CASSVAGSDTGELFF | TGTGCCAGCAGCGTAGCTGGCTCAGACACCGGGGAGCTGTTTTTT | TRBJ2-2 | . | TRBV9 | .
CASSLRGYQPQHF | TGTGCCAGCAGCCTTCGAGGCTATCAGCCCCAGCATTTT | TRBJ1-5 | . | TRBV7-3 | .
CASSLGRGANEQFF | TGCGCCAGCAGCTTGGGACGGGGGGCGAATGAGCAGTTCTTC | TRBJ2-1 | . | TRBV5-1 | .
CASSLPGQGAYIGELFF | TGTGCCAGCAGCTTGCCGGGACAGGGGGCGTATATCGGGGAGCTGTTTTTT | TRBJ2-2 | TRBD1 | TRBV7-8 | .
CASSPGTGGARGEAFF | TGCGCCAGCAGCCCTGGGACAGGGGGTGCGCGCGGGGAAGCTTTCTTT | TRBJ1-1 | TRBD1 | TRBV5-1 | .
CASSLGTGGNQPQHF | TGTGCCAGCAGCCTCGGGACGGGAGGTAATCAGCCCCAGCATTTT | TRBJ1-5 | . | TRBV5-6 | .
CAISEGDLNTEAFF | TGTGCCATCAGTGAAGGGGATTTAAACACTGAAGCTTTCTTT | TRBJ1-1 | . | TRBV10-3 | .
CASTLFQGSGNTIYF | TGTGCCAGCACCCTATTCCAGGGCTCTGGAAACACCATATATTTT | TRBJ1-3 | . | TRBV2 | .
CASSLATSLTGGRKFF | TGTGCCAGCAGCTTGGCTACTTCTTTAACAGGGGGTAGGAAGTTCTTC | TRBJ2-1 | TRBD1 | TRBV5-5 | .
CASSHWTANGYTF | TGTGCCAGCAGCCATTGGACAGCTAATGGCTACACCTTC | TRBJ1-2 | . | TRBV13 | .
CASSARFLTYEQYF | TGTGCCAGTAGTGCCCGGTTCCTGACCTACGAGCAGTACTTC | TRBJ2-7 | . | TRBV19 | once
CASSELQGQETQYF | TGTGCCAGCAGTGAATTGCAGGGGCAAGAGACCCAGTACTTC | TRBJ2-5 | . | TRBV25-1 | .
CASSLKSGTSGRIVEVGELFF | TGTGCCAGCAGCTTAAAGTCCGGGACTAGCGGGAGGATTGTAGAAGTCGGGGAGCTGTTTTTT | TRBJ2-2 | TRBD2 | TRBV7-3 | .
CASSLVAAPNQPQHF | TGTGCCAGCAGTTTAGTGGCAGCGCCCAATCAGCCCCAGCATTTT | TRBJ1-5 | . | TRBV27 | .
CASSLTPGQGTQYF | TGTGCCAGCAGCTTGACTCCCGGTCAGGGTACGCAGTATTTT | TRBJ2-3 | . | TRBV7-3 | once
CASSRDSGGVYEQYF | TGTGCCAGCTCACGGGACAGTGGGGGCGTCTACGAGCAGTACTTC | TRBJ2-7 | TRBD1 | TRBV18 | .
CASSFGLTGELFF | TGTGCCAGCAGCTTTGGACTCACCGGGGAGCTGTTTTTT | TRBJ2-2 | . | TRBV5-8 | .
CASSTGGFEQYF | TGTGCCAGCAGTACGGGAGGGTTCGAGCAGTACTTC | TRBJ2-7 | TRBD2 | TRBV2 | .
CASSDHQLNEQFF | TGTGCCAGCAGTGACCACCAACTAAATGAGCAGTTCTTC | TRBJ2-1 | . | TRBV6-1 | .
CASPDRNNEQFF | TGTGCCAGTCCGGACAGAAACAATGAGCAGTTCTTC | TRBJ2-1 | . | TRBV7-2 | .
CASHTGTSGRPNNEQFF | TGTGCATCCCACACCGGGACTAGCGGGAGGCCTAACAATGAGCAGTTCTTC | TRBJ2-1 | TRBD2 | TRBV30 | .
CASSLRSGASSYNEQFF | TGTGCCAGCAGCTTACGGAGCGGGGCGAGCTCCTACAATGAGCAGTTCTTC | TRBJ2-1 | TRBD2 | TRBV7-3 | .
CASSLDREGTDTQYF | TGTGCCAGCAGCCTAGACAGGGAGGGCACAGATACGCAGTATTTT | TRBJ2-3 | . | TRBV7-3 | once
CASSQRLNNGQFF | TGTGCCAGCAGCCAGCGTTTGAATAATGGGCAGTTCTTC | TRBJ2-1 | . | TRBV16 | .
CAISGTPGEKLFF | TGTGCCATCAGCGGGACACCGGGGGAAAAACTGTTTTTT | TRBJ1-4 | . | TRBV10-3 | .
CASSQGQYDGYTF | TGTGCCAGCAGCCAGGGACAGTATGATGGCTACACCTTC | TRBJ1-2 | TRBD1 | TRBV7-9 | .
CATSRDNVGGQPQHF | TGTGCCACCAGCAGAGATAACGTAGGGGGTCAGCCCCAGCATTTT | TRBJ1-5 | . | TRBV15 | .
CASRSFSGVSGANVLTF | TGTGCCAGCAGGTCCTTCTCAGGGGTCTCTGGGGCCAACGTCCTGACTTTC | TRBJ2-6 | . | TRBV5-4 | .
CASSSGIASGYEQYF | TGTGCCAGCAGCTCAGGGATTGCTAGCGGCTACGAGCAGTACTTC | TRBJ2-7 | TRBD2 | TRBV7-2 | few
CASSQGIGGSYGYTF | TGTGCCAGCAGCCAAGGGATCGGCGGAAGCTATGGCTACACCTTC | TRBJ1-2 | . | TRBV14 | once
CASSLAAGSVGYGYTF | TGTGCCAGCAGCTTAGCGGCAGGCTCCGTTGGGTATGGCTACACCTTC | TRBJ1-2 | . | TRBV7-2 | .
CASSLGGGAFRETQYF | TGTGCCAGCAGCTTAGGAGGGGGGGCCTTTCGAGAGACCCAGTACTTC | TRBJ2-5 | . | TRBV7-2 | .
CASAGTSGSTLGSYNEQFF | TGTGCCAGCGCAGGGACTAGCGGGAGCACCCTCGGGTCCTACAATGAGCAGTTCTTC | TRBJ2-1 | TRBD2 | TRBV18 | few
CASSLGFNAVHYEQYF | TGTGCCAGCAGTTTAGGGTTTAACGCGGTACACTACGAGCAGTACTTC | TRBJ2-7 | . | TRBV28 | .
CASSSAGTYTEAFF | TGCGCCAGCAGCTCAGCGGGCACCTACACTGAAGCTTTCTTT | TRBJ1-1 | . | TRBV5-1 | .